The 18 T cell receptor beta chains below all came from one sample that was sequenced in a study of blood T cell repertoires in COVID-19. Sequenced by immunoSEQ multiplex PCR; TCRdb stores in-frame clones only, minus some. The data show about 96,000 clones, approximately 90% seen once. The source material was peripheral blood. These receptor sequences come from a human donor with COVID-19, enrolled during active disease. The donor label of this sample is uncertain.

J is TRBJ1-2 and V is TRBV30; D is unclear. Trimming removed 5 bases at V and 10 bases at J, with 17 bases between. Germline V lookup: CDR1 GTSNPN, CDR2 SVGIG (reference sequence). The CDR3 has 12 residues. The CDR3 sequence is CAWGHSFLVYTF. CDR3 nucleotides: TGTGCCTGGGGGCACAGCTTCCTTGTCTACACCTTC.

Points on this clone: The junction differs from germline at one of its ends, possibly a read error. V usage is TRBV3-1 (or the pseudogene TRBV3-2) and J usage is TRBJ1-1; D gene ambiguous. The germline gives CDR1 LGHDT, CDR2 YNNKEL (reference sequence). CDR3 length equals 14 residues. The CDR3, as DNA: TGTGCCAGCAGCCAAGATATTAGTTTGACTGGAGCTTTCTTT. It yields the protein CASSQDISLTGAFF.

The chain couples TRBV10-3 to TRBJ2-7; tentative D call: TRBD2 (6 bases). V dropped 6 bases and J dropped 7 bases, with 16 bases sitting between them. The CDR3 consists of 13 residues. Per the germline V gene, CDR1 is ENHRY and CDR2 is SYGVKD. In nucleotides, the CDR3 is TGTGCCATCAGGACCCACGGGGGTTGGGAGCAGTACTTC. Translation gives CAIRTHGGWEQYF.

The chain couples TRBV2 to TRBJ1-2, with D unresolved. The germline gives CDR1 SNHLY, CDR2 FYNNEI. Between the trimmed V and J ends, which lost 3 bases and 5 bases, there was a span of 10 bases. The CDR3 covers 13 residues. The CDR3 is CASSDVQKYGYTF. The DNA of the CDR3 is TGTGCCAGCAGTGACGTTCAGAAATATGGCTACACCTTC.

A single count supports this clone. V and J are TRBV11-2 and TRBJ2-5; TRBD2 might be the D (7 bases). Trimming took 2 bases from V and 4 from J, leaving 14 bases between them. Germline V CDR1 and CDR2: SGHAT, FQNNGV. This CDR3 has 15 amino acids. The CDR3 spells CASSLNSGEGETQYF. In DNA, the CDR3 is TGTGCCAGCAGCTTAAATTCAGGGGAGGGAGAGACCCAGTACTTC. Supplemented by reference TRBV11-2 and TRBJ2-5, the full variable domain reads EAGVAQSPRYKIIEKRQSVAFWCNPISGHATLYWYQQILGQGPKLLIQFQNNGVVDDSQLPKDRFSAERLKGVDSTLKIQPAKLEDSAVYLCASSLNSGEGETQYFGPGTRLLVL.

This chain uses TRBV27 with TRBJ2-7, with D possibly matching TRBD1 (5 bases). The V end lost 6 bases, the J end lost 6 bases, and 15 bases lay between the germline ends. The length of the CDR3 is 13 residues. Per germline, CDR1 MNHEY and CDR2 SMNVEV (reference sequence). This CDR3 is CASSPRPQGEQYF. The CDR3 DNA sequence: TGTGCCAGCAGCCCCAGGCCCCAGGGCGAGCAGTACTTC.

The rearrangement links TRBV11-2 to TRBJ1-6; no reliable D call. The V gene's germline CDR1 is SGHAT and CDR2 FQNNGV. The CDR3 is 12 residues long. V lost 4 bases to trimming and J lost 10 bases, with 8 bases between them. The CDR3 here is CASSSEVSPLHF. CDR3 DNA: TGTGCCAGCAGCTCGGAGGTCTCACCCCTCCACTTT.

The chain has TRBV5-1 and TRBJ1-1, with TRBD1 as a possible D gene (6 bases). From germline, CDR1 is SGHRS and CDR2 YFSETQ. This CDR3 comprises 15 residues. Trimming shortened V by 3 bases and J by 3 bases, and 15 bases separated the two germline ends. The CDR3 is CASSSPGGPDTEAFF. The CDR3 DNA is TGCGCCAGCAGCTCCCCCGGGGGGCCGGACACTGAAGCTTTCTTT. The full variable domain, its missing parts supplied by reference TRBV5-1 and TRBJ1-1, is KAGVTQTPRYLIKTRGQQVTLSCSPISGHRSVSWYQQTPGQGLQFLFEYFSETQRNKGNFPGRFSGRQFSNSRSEMNVSTLELGDSALYLCASSSPGGPDTEAFFGQGTRLTVV.

The CDR3 protein is CATRPTKGQGGRQPQHF. The CDR3 bases are TGTGCCACCAGACCAACGAAGGGACAGGGGGGACGTCAGCCCCAGCATTTT. The chain has TRBV15 and TRBJ1-5, with 11 bases identical to TRBD1. J lost 6 bases, V lost 6 bases, and 13 bases had no gene match. The germline gives CDR1 LNHNV, CDR2 YYDKDF (reference sequence). The CDR3 has 17 residues.

V usage is TRBV18 and J usage is TRBJ1-6, with a weak D call TRBD1 (6 bases). CDR1 and CDR2 (germline): KGHSH, LQKENI. This CDR3 is 15 amino acids long. V shed 3 bases and J shed 6 bases, with 12 bases lying between them. DNA for the CDR3: TGTGCCAGCTCACCCGGACAGCTATTTAATTCACCCCTCCACTTT. Translation: CASSPGQLFNSPLHF.

The CDR3 loop is CASSPGTREKLFF. In nucleotides, the CDR3 is TGCGCCAGCAGCCCCGGGACACGTGAAAAACTGTTTTTT. The chain links TRBV4-1 to TRBJ1-4; weak D call: TRBD1 (6 bases). V lost 4 bases, J lost 7 bases, and 10 bases lay in between. The CDR3 extends over 13 amino acids. CDR1 and CDR2 from the germline V gene are MGHRA and YSYEKL.

The chain couples TRBV5-4 to TRBJ2-1, with D unresolved. Trimming took off 1 base at V and 7 bases at J, with 6 bases between the two ends. There are 12 residues in the CDR3. Germline CDR1 reads SGHNT; CDR2 reads YYREEE (reference sequence). The CDR3 protein is CASSLSQNEQFF. CDR3 bases: TGTGCCAGCAGCTTGTCCCAGAATGAGCAGTTCTTC.

This chain links TRBV10-3 with TRBJ2-6, with TRBD1 as a possible D gene (6 bases). V was trimmed by 4 bases and J by 3 bases, leaving 16 bases between them. The CDR3 has 17 amino acids. Germline CDR1 is ENHRY and CDR2 is SYGVKD. In DNA, the CDR3 is TGTGCCATCAGTGTGTCGACAGGCATGGGTGGGGCCAACGTCCTGACTTTC. This encodes CAISVSTGMGGANVLTF.

This clone was recorded only once. V and J are TRBV27 and TRBJ2-7; 9 nucleotides match TRBD1. V trimming: 5 bases; J trimming: 2 bases; junction bases outside the gene matches: 7. The germline gives CDR1 MNHEY, CDR2 SMNVEV (reference sequence). This CDR3 spans 15 amino acids. The CDR3 spells CASSLRTGEAYEQYF. CDR3 sequence (DNA): TGTGCCAGCAGTCTACGGACAGGGGAGGCCTACGAGCAGTACTTC.

V gene TRBV5-4 combines with J gene TRBJ2-3; D might be TRBD1 (5 bases). Trimming removed 2 bases at V and 2 bases at J, with 12 bases between. Germline loops: CDR1 SGHNT, CDR2 YYREEE (reference sequence). The CDR3 contains 15 residues. CDR3 amino acids: CASSFLAGITDTQYF. The DNA of the CDR3 is TGTGCCAGCAGCTTTCTCGCAGGGATCACAGATACGCAGTATTTT.

The CDR3 coding sequence is TGTGCCTTACGAACGGGCAGGGATGGTCAGCCCCAGCATTTT. Amino acid sequence: CALRTGRDGQPQHF. V is TRBV30 and J is TRBJ1-5; D possibly corresponds to TRBD1 (5 bases). Germline V gene sequence: CDR1 GTSNPN, CDR2 SVGIG (reference sequence). Trimming removed 7 bases at V and 6 bases at J, with 19 bases between. The CDR3 runs 14 residues.

The rearrangement uses TRBV14 and TRBJ2-7, with TRBD1 identical over 7 bases. The CDR3 runs 16 residues. Germline-derived CDR1 and CDR2 are SGHDN and FVKESK. V shed 4 bases, J shed 2 bases, and the junction held 11 bases outside the gene matches. The CDR3: CASSPVTGKGPYEQYF. The CDR3 DNA reads TGTGCCAGCAGCCCCGTGACAGGGAAGGGTCCCTACGAGCAGTACTTC.

This chain joins TRBV5-5 and TRBJ2-1; D is uncertain. The V end was cut by 0 bases, the J end by 5 bases, with 6 bases between. Germline lookup yields CDR1 SGHKS and CDR2 YYEKEE (reference sequence). This CDR3 has 13 residues. The CDR3 DNA reads as TGTGCCAGCAGCTTGGTGGCCAACAATGAGCAGTTCTTC. Translated, it gives CASSLVANNEQFF.